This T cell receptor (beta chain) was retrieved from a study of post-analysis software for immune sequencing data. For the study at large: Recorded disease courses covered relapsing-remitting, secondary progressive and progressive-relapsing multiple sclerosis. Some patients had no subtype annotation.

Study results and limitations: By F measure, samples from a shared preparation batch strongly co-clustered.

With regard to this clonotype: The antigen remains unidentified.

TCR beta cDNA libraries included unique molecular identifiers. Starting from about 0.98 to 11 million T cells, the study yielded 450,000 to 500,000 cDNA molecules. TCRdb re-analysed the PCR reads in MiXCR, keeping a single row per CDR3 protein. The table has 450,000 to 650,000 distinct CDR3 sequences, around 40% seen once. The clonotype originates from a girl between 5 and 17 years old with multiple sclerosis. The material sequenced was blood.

Here the CDR3 DNA reads TGCGCCAGCAGCTTGGAACAGGGTCGAAAACTGTTTTTT. Translation: CASSLEQGRKLFF. This rearrangement joins TRBV5-1 to TRBJ1-4, with a weak D call TRBD1 (6 bases). Trimming cost V 0 bases and J 10 bases, with 10 bases left between them. Germline CDR1 SGHRS, CDR2 YFSETQ. This CDR3 comprises 13 residues.